Below are 18 T cell receptor beta chains sequenced from a single sample in a study of early T cells in non-severe SARS-CoV-2 infection. In TCRdb, the 5' RACE reads were re-called with MiXCR into one record per CDR3 protein. The sample has over 30,000 distinct CDR3 sequences, roughly 5% seen once. Sequencing input: whole blood. These receptors all come from an adult who was a healthcare worker with PCR-confirmed SARS-CoV-2 infection or an uninfected control (not recorded which).

This clonotype showed up just a few times. The chain links TRBV2 to TRBJ1-2; D gene unclear. Trimming shortened V by 10 bases and J by 5 bases, and 11 bases separated the two germline ends. This CDR3 contains 11 residues. CDR1 is SNHLY and CDR2 is FYNNEI in the germline V gene. CDR3 DNA sequence: TGTGCCATTTCCGATCGATATGGCTACACCTTC. Its translation is CAISDRYGYTF.

In this sample, this clonotype turned up a few times. The rearrangement uses TRBV5-5 and TRBJ1-4, with a possible D match to TRBD1 (5 bases). This CDR3 comprises 16 residues. V was cut by 6 bases and J by 3 bases, with 18 bases left in between. Germline-derived CDR1 and CDR2 are SGHKS and YYEKEE (reference sequence). CDR3 region: CASTLNGGEANEKLFF. As DNA, the CDR3 is TGTGCCAGCACCCTTAATGGGGGGGAAGCTAATGAAAAACTGTTTTTT.

This clonotype was found a few times. V usage is TRBV6-6 and J usage is TRBJ1-4; a weak D match, TRBD1 (5 bases). With 0 bases removed from V and 7 bases from J, the gap between germline ends came to 12 bases. CDR1 and CDR2 from the germline V gene are MNHNY and SVGAGI (reference sequence). CDR3 length equals 15 residues. This CDR3 reads CASSYSGQGGEKLFF. CDR3 DNA: TGTGCCAGCAGTTACTCGGGGCAGGGAGGTGAAAAACTGTTTTTT.

At least ten counts were recorded for this clonotype. The CDR3 here is CASSSPHSGRQDEQFF. As DNA, the CDR3 is TGTGCCAGCAGTTCCCCACACAGCGGGAGGCAGGATGAGCAGTTCTTC. V gene TRBV28 combines with J gene TRBJ2-1; TRBD2 matches 9 bases. In germline, CDR1 is MDHEN, CDR2 SYDVKM. With V trimmed by 4 bases and J by 8 bases, 12 bases remained unmatched. The CDR3 is 16 amino acids.

The gene calls are TRBV5-1 and TRBJ2-7; TRBD1 aligns across 12 bases. Trimming at V came to 4 bases and at J to 7 bases, leaving 9 bases not matched to a gene. The germline V gene has CDR1 SGHRS and CDR2 YFSETQ. The CDR3 consists of 15 residues. The DNA of the CDR3 is TGCGCCAGCAGCGCCGGGACAGGGGGCAGTGGGGAGCAGTACTTC. As protein: CASSAGTGGSGEQYF.

This clonotype was observed many times. The chain joins TRBV7-9 to TRBJ2-1; possible D gene TRBD1, 6 bases. Germline V lookup: CDR1 SEHNR, CDR2 FQNEAQ (reference sequence). The V end lost 3 bases, the J end lost 5 bases, and 14 bases lay between the germline ends. The CDR3 has 15 residues. In DNA form, the CDR3 reads TGTGCCAGCAGCTTTTTCCGGGACAAAGACAATGAGCAGTTCTTC. Translation: CASSFFRDKDNEQFF. Using reference TRBV7-9 and TRBJ2-1 for the parts outside the CDR3, the full variable domain is DTGVSQNPRHKITKRGQNVTFRCDPISEHNRLYWYRQTLGQGPEFLTYFQNEAQLEKSRLLSDRFSAERPKGSFSTLEIQRTEQGDSAMYLCASSFFRDKDNEQFFGPGTRLTVL.

The chain is built from TRBV2 and TRBJ2-7; D call uncertain. CDR1 and CDR2 (germline): SNHLY, FYNNEI. V lost 2 bases, J lost 3 bases, and 5 bases lay in between. The CDR3 runs 12 residues. CDR3 in amino acids: CASSESFYEQYF. The CDR3 DNA is TGTGCCAGCAGTGAAAGTTTCTACGAGCAGTACTTC.

The chain recombines TRBV4-2 with TRBJ2-7, with D tentatively TRBD2 (6 bases). The CDR3 loop spans 13 amino acids. Per the germline V gene, CDR1 is LGHNA and CDR2 is YNFKEQ. V was trimmed by 0 bases and J by 6 bases, leaving 9 bases between them. The CDR3 coding sequence is TGTGCCAGCAGCCAAGATCGGGGGAGCGAGCAGTACTTC. Its translation: CASSQDRGSEQYF.

At least ten counts were recorded for this clonotype. The rearrangement links TRBV30 to TRBJ2-5, with 11 bases that match TRBD2. The germline CDR1 and CDR2 sequences are GTSNPN and SVGIG (reference sequence). This CDR3 is built from 13 residues. Trimming at V came to 6 bases and at J to 6 bases, leaving 6 bases not matched to a gene. The CDR3: CACRTSGPQTQYF. The CDR3 region has the DNA TGTGCCTGTAGGACTAGCGGGCCACAGACCCAGTACTTC.

The chain has TRBV27 and TRBJ1-1; 7 bases align to TRBD1. V trimming: 5 bases; J trimming: 4 bases; junction bases outside the gene matches: 4. The CDR3 runs 13 residues. Looked up from germline, CDR1 is MNHEY and CDR2 is SMNVEV (reference sequence). The CDR3 nucleotides read TGTGCCAGCAGTAGACAGGGTAGCACTGAAGCTTTCTTT. This gives the protein CASSRQGSTEAFF.

This clonotype was seen ten or more times. The chain recombines TRBV29-1 with TRBJ2-1, with D possibly matching TRBD1 (5 bases). The CDR3 consists of 11 residues. The ends were cut back, 8 bases at V and 5 bases at J, with 10 bases in the middle. Germline CDR1 SQVTM, CDR2 ANQGSEA. The CDR3 nucleotides read TGCAGCATGACGACAGACAATGAGCAGTTCTTC. Translating it yields CSMTTDNEQFF.

This clonotype turned up a few times. This chain connects TRBV2 to TRBJ2-7; TRBD1 matches at 7 bases. The junction had 5 bases not matched to a gene; V was cut back by 6 bases and J by 6 bases. The germline V gene has CDR1 SNHLY and CDR2 FYNNEI. This CDR3 region has 12 residues. CDR3 in DNA: TGTGCCAGCAGCTCCGGGACAGCCGAGCAGTACTTC. It codes for CASSSGTAEQYF.

This clonotype was recorded at least ten times. V gene TRBV5-5 combines with J gene TRBJ2-1; either TRBD1 or TRBD2 may fit D (5 bases each). Germline loops: CDR1 SGHKS, CDR2 YYEKEE (reference sequence). Trimming removed 1 base from V and 7 bases from J, with 21 bases in between. The CDR3 extends over 17 amino acids. The CDR3 nucleotides are TGTGCCAGCAGCTTGAATGTAGGGACGTCCTTTGGGAATGAGCAGTTCTTC. This gives the protein CASSLNVGTSFGNEQFF.

This clonotype turned up a few times. The J gene is TRBJ2-2, the V gene TRBV2; D not certain. The CDR3 is 15 residues long. Per germline, CDR1 SNHLY and CDR2 FYNNEI. Trimming took off 6 bases at V and 0 bases at J, with 11 bases between the two ends. For the CDR3, the DNA is TGTGCCAGCAGGAAAGACACCTCGAACACCGGGGAGCTGTTTTTT. Translated, it gives CASRKDTSNTGELFF.

This clonotype was observed at least ten times. This chain links TRBV6-1 with TRBJ2-1; no firm D call. This CDR3 region has 12 residues. Trimming cost V 4 bases and J 10 bases, with 11 bases left between them. In germline, CDR1 is MNHNS, CDR2 SASEGT. In nucleotides, the CDR3 is TGTGCCAGCAGTGGTACTTCTAAGGAGCAGTTCTTC. Amino acid sequence: CASSGTSKEQFF.

This clonotype was detected many times. The V and J genes are TRBV20-1 and TRBJ2-4; 7 bases align to TRBD1. Looked up from germline, CDR1 is DFQATT and CDR2 is SNEGSKA (reference sequence). The CDR3 has 14 residues. The V and J ends lost 6 bases and 6 bases, in that order; junction bases with no gene match: 11. The CDR3 sequence: CSASGQEGRNIQYF. The DNA of the CDR3 is TGCAGTGCAAGTGGACAGGAAGGGAGAAACATTCAGTACTTC.

This clonotype was seen at least ten times. This chain connects TRBV12-3 or TRBV12-4 to TRBJ2-5; TRBD1 is a possible D gene (5 bases). The CDR3 covers 13 residues. Trimming stripped 6 bases from V and 1 base from J, with 9 bases between. CDR3 sequence (DNA): TGTGCCAGCAGCCAGGGAAGCCAAGAGACCCAGTACTTC. Translated: CASSQGSQETQYF.

The rearrangement uses TRBV11-2 and TRBJ2-7; 10 nucleotides align to TRBD2. Germline trimming cut 1 base from V and 2 bases from J; bases unmatched to any gene: 2. There are 15 residues in the CDR3. The V gene's germline CDR1 is SGHAT and CDR2 FQNNGV. The CDR3 sequence: CASSLGSGGPYEQYF. The CDR3, as DNA: TGTGCCAGCAGCTTAGGTAGCGGGGGGCCCTACGAGCAGTACTTC.